Listed here are 11 T cell receptor beta chains from one sample, sequenced in a study of T-cell reconstitution after alpha-beta-depleted transplantation in children. Unique molecular identifiers were built into the TCRbeta library. TCRdb re-analysed the PCR reads in MiXCR, keeping a single row per CDR3 protein. This sample has 440,000 or so distinct CDR3 sequences, with around two fifths found just once. Sequences were derived from PBMCs, sampled before TCRalphabeta/CD19-depleted stem cell transplant. The receptors were gathered from a girl aged 2-10 years with aplastic anemia, due to receive a stem cell transplant.

In its sample, this clonotype was seen a few times. The rearrangement uses TRBV3-1 and TRBJ2-1; 9 bases match TRBD2. With V trimmed by 0 bases and J by 3 bases, 12 bases remained unmatched. The CDR3 extends over 19 amino acids. Germline V gives CDR1 LGHDT, CDR2 YNNKEL (reference sequence). The DNA for the CDR3 is TGTGCCAGCAGCCAAGAGCTCCTGGGGCCTAGCGGGAACTACAATGAGCAGTTCTTC. Encoded protein: CASSQELLGPSGNYNEQFF.

Worth noting for this clonotype: The germline gene is not matched at one end of the junction; a read error may be the cause. The chain is built from TRBV4-1 and TRBJ2-7; no definite D call. The CDR3 contains 13 residues. The germline CDR1 and CDR2 sequences are MGHRA and YSYEKL. CDR3: CASSLGLSADMAF. DNA for the CDR3: TGCGCCAGCAGCCTGGGCCTAAGCGCAGATATGGCTTTC.

This clonotype was counted between two and nine times. This sequence joins TRBV29-1 and TRBJ2-7, with D tentatively TRBD2 (5 bases). Trimming removed 4 bases from V and 0 bases from J, with 13 bases in between. Germline V CDR1 and CDR2: SQVTM, ANQGSEA. This CDR3 is 14 amino acids long. CDR3 DNA sequence: TGCAGCGTTGGTCTTTCGGGAATCTCCTACGAGCAGTACTTC. It codes for CSVGLSGISYEQYF.

This clonotype occurred many times. The gene calls are TRBV5-4 and TRBJ2-1; tentative D call: TRBD2 (5 bases). This CDR3 has 14 residues. Germline-derived CDR1 and CDR2 are SGHNT and YYREEE (reference sequence). V was pared by 1 base and J by 8 bases, with 13 bases between. The CDR3 region has the DNA TGTGCCAGCAGCTTGCCCCTAGCTCCTGATGAGCAGTTCTTC. Translation gives CASSLPLAPDEQFF.

This clonotype came up many times. The rearrangement joins TRBV5-6 to TRBJ2-1; 11 bases fit TRBD2. With 6 bases clipped from V and 7 bases from J, the junction kept 3 bases outside the gene matches. The CDR3 extends over 13 amino acids. Germline CDR1 SGHDT, CDR2 YYEEEE. In DNA, the CDR3 is TGTGCCAGCACCCTAGCGGGGGGAAATGAGCAGTTCTTC. It codes for CASTLAGGNEQFF.

The chain joins TRBV7-3 to TRBJ1-3, with a possible D match to TRBD1 (5 bases). CDR1 and CDR2 from the germline V gene are SGHTA and FQGTGA. With 5 bases removed from V and 2 bases from J, the gap between germline ends came to 10 bases. This CDR3 comprises 14 residues. This CDR3 is CASSTTGAGNTIYF. Here the CDR3 DNA reads TGTGCCAGCAGCACCACAGGCGCTGGAAACACCATATATTTT.

V is TRBV7-6 and J is TRBJ2-7, with D tentatively TRBD2 (6 bases). This CDR3 has 14 residues. Between the trimmed V and J ends, which lost 5 bases and 2 bases, there was a span of 13 bases. Germline assignment: CDR1 SGHVS and CDR2 FNYEAQ. The CDR3 is CASSLRRGTYEQYF. The CDR3 DNA is TGTGCCAGCAGCCTACGGCGGGGAACCTACGAGCAGTACTTC.

This clonotype has a count of ten or more. The rearrangement joins TRBV20-1 to TRBJ2-7; TRBD1 or TRBD2 may be the D gene (6 bases each). The CDR3 is made up of 13 amino acids. Trimming removed 5 bases at V and 3 bases at J, with 14 bases between. In germline, CDR1 is DFQATT, CDR2 SNEGSKA (reference sequence). The CDR3 loop reads CSALGGQYYEQYF. The CDR3, as DNA: TGCAGTGCTCTTGGGGGGCAATACTACGAGCAGTACTTC.

The chain joins TRBV30 to TRBJ2-7; no definite D call. Trimming shortened V by 5 bases and J by 3 bases, and 11 bases separated the two germline ends. The CDR3 covers 12 residues. CDR1 and CDR2 (germline): GTSNPN, SVGIG (reference sequence). CDR3 coding DNA: TGTGCCTGGTCAGGAAGGAGCTACGAGCAGTACTTC. Its protein is CAWSGRSYEQYF.

DNA for the CDR3: TGTGCCAGCAGCCAGCCCCACGCCGCAACTAATGAAAAACTGTTTTTT. The encoded protein is CASSQPHAATNEKLFF. The rearrangement joins TRBV4-2 to TRBJ1-4; D not certain. The CDR3 loop spans 16 amino acids. Germline V gene sequence: CDR1 LGHNA, CDR2 YNFKEQ. The V end was cut by 3 bases, the J end by 0 bases, with 11 bases between.

This clonotype has more than one count but fewer than ten. The chain joins TRBV4-2 to TRBJ1-5; 8 nucleotides match TRBD1. Germline V gene data show CDR1 as LGHNA and CDR2 as YNFKEQ. The CDR3 has 15 residues. The J segment lost 4 bases and the V segment lost 1 base, leaving 3 bases of the junction unmatched. CDR3 in DNA: TGTGCCAGCAGCCAAGCAGGGGGCGAAAATCAGCCCCAGCATTTT. This translates into CASSQAGGENQPQHF.